Described below is a single T cell receptor beta chain sequence and its context. Its matching antigen is unknown. Clones were read by immunoSEQ multiplex PCR, and TCRdb kept only the in-frame ones, dropping some. This table has about 120,000 clones, around 86% appearing once. The record originates from a study of cytomegalovirus exposure and HLA in healthy donors. The overall study: The approximately 660 first-cohort repertoires shared a platform with the 110 or so validation repertoires, as reported in a later analysis.

Broader study findings: The finding came from a later analysis; first-cohort TCR clusters tended to co-occur in the 120 or so validation repertoires. Among the CMV-associated chains, a few were confirmed in vitro as specific for CMV antigens.

V trimming: 6 bases; J trimming: 9 bases; junction bases outside the gene matches: 8. Germline loops: CDR1 SNHLY, CDR2 FYNNEI. The CDR3 is 13 residues long. Sample: PBMCs. The J gene is TRBJ2-1, the V gene TRBV2; 7 bases align to TRBD1. The TCR sequence derives from a man aged 18 to 30 in good health and CMV-seronegative. The CDR3 region has the DNA TGTGCCAGCAGGGGGACAGCCTTAGGTGAGCAGTTCTTC. It is translated as CASRGTALGEQFF.